This T cell receptor (beta chain) was recovered during a study of blood T cell repertoires in COVID-19. Study at large: PBMCs, B-cell-depleted T cells, or T cells were the source of the cDNA or gDNA that made up the material.

Per the original data handling: The authors estimated nucleated cell counts from reference gene primer amplification. Assay: immunoSEQ multiplex PCR; the TCRdb copy retains only in-frame clones and omits some. V and J calls and clone size are those listed in that table; D and trimming were worked out from the DNA. This table holds about 90,000 clones, 89% found once. Germline V gene sequence: CDR1 LNHDA, CDR2 SQIVND (reference sequence). The J segment lost 1 base and the V segment lost 4 bases, leaving 10 bases of the junction unmatched. This CDR3 contains 19 residues. This receptor was taken from a woman aged 65 to 85 with acute or convalescent COVID-19. The material sequenced was peripheral blood. This chain links TRBV19 with TRBJ2-4, with 13 bases matching TRBD2. CDR3 sequence: CASSTGLAGPKGAKNIQYF. The CDR3 DNA sequence: TGTGCCAGTAGTACGGGACTAGCGGGACCGAAAGGTGCCAAAAACATTCAGTACTTC.